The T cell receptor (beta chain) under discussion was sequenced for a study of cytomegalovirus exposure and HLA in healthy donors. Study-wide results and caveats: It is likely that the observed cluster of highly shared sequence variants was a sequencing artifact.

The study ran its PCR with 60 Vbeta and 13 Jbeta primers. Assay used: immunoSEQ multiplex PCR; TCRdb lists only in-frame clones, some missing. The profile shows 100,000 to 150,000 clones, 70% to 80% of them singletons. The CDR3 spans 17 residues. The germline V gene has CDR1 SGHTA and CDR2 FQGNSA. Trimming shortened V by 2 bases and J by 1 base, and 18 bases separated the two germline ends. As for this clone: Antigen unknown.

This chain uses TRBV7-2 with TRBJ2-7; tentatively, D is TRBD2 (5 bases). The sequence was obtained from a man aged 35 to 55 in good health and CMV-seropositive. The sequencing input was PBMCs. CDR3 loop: CASSLKGSGSKSYEQYF. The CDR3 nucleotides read TGTGCCAGCAGCTTAAAAGGAAGTGGGAGTAAGTCCTACGAGCAGTACTTC.